A selection of T cell receptor beta chains follows, all from one sample in a study of cytomegalovirus exposure and HLA in healthy donors. The table came from immunoSEQ multiplex PCR; TCRdb's copy has only in-frame clones and leaves some out. The data hold about 150,000 clones, with roughly three quarters observed a single time. The sequenced sample was PBMCs. All receptors come from a man aged 25 to 40 in good health and CMV-seropositive. Each CDR3 is given with its conserved first and last residue. A D gene is named only where the DNA matches it firmly. Expanded clones get a size class; other rows say once, few or many, or leave the size out.

V gene,clone size,D gene,CDR3 length,J gene,CDR3 DNA,CDR3 protein
TRBV10-3,-,-,13,TRBJ1-1,TGTGCCATCAGTGACTTAATGAGAGCTGAAGCTTTCTTT,CAISDLMRAEAFF
TRBV5-4,-,TRBD2,19,TRBJ2-1,TGTGCCAGCAGTCGAATGGGACTAGCGGGGGGTAGCTCCTACAATGAGCAGTTCTTC,CASSRMGLAGGSSYNEQFF
TRBV29-1,-,-,12,TRBJ2-7,TGCAGCGGGCGGGGTAACTCCTACGAGCAGTACTTC,CSGRGNSYEQYF
TRBV9,once,-,14,TRBJ2-7,TGTGCCAGCAGCGTAGAGTGGAGCTCCTACGAGCAGTACTTC,CASSVEWSSYEQYF
TRBV4-1,few,-,15,TRBJ1-2,TGTGCCAGCAGCCAAGATCTAGAAGGGGTCTATGGCTACACCTTC,CASSQDLEGVYGYTF
TRBV4-2,-,-,16,TRBJ1-1,TGTGCCAGCAGCCAAGATTTAGTCAGGGCGAACACTGAAGCTTTCTTT,CASSQDLVRANTEAFF
TRBV2,few,-,12,TRBJ1-1,TGTGCCAGCAGCGCCACGACTGCTGAAGCTTTCTTT,CASSATTAEAFF
TRBV23-1,once,TRBD1,23,TRBJ1-5,TGCGCCAGCAGTCAGTGGGGCAGAACCTGGGGACTTTCTCGCGGACAGGGCCATCAGCCCCAGCATTTT,CASSQWGRTWGLSRGQGHQPQHF
TRBV14,-,-,20,TRBJ1-5,TGTGCCAGCAGCCAAGAATATGGCAGGGGACGAGATTATAGCAATCAGCCCCAGCATTTT,CASSQEYGRGRDYSNQPQHF
TRBV10-3,once,TRBD2,14,TRBJ2-5,TGTGCCATCAGCAGCGGGGACGGGCTGGAGACCCAGTACTTC,CAISSGDGLETQYF
TRBV5-4,-,TRBD2,16,TRBJ2-3,TGTGCCAGCAGCGCACTTTCTAGCGGCAGCACAGATACGCAGTATTTT,CASSALSSGSTDTQYF
TRBV7-8,-,-,13,TRBJ1-1,TGTGCCAGCAGCTTAGGAGGGTGGCAGAAAGCTTTCTTT,CASSLGGWQKAFF
TRBV7-3,-,-,13,TRBJ1-2,TGTGCCAGCAGCTTAGGTTTGAGCTATGGCTACACCTTC,CASSLGLSYGYTF
TRBV7-9,-,TRBD1,14,TRBJ1-2,TGTGCCAGCAGCTTACGGGACAGGGGAGATGGCTACACCTTC,CASSLRDRGDGYTF
TRBV6-1,-,TRBD1,13,TRBJ1-2,TGTGCCAGCAACCGGGACAGGGGCTATGGCTACACCTTC,CASNRDRGYGYTF
TRBV11-3,-,-,17,TRBJ2-6,TGTGCCAGCAGCCCCGGCGGAGTTAACTCTGGGGCCAACGTCCTGACTTTC,CASSPGGVNSGANVLTF
TRBV19,-,-,16,TRBJ1-2,TGTGCCAGTAGTCTTAAACCTCAGGGTTTCGCCTATGGCTACACCTTC,CASSLKPQGFAYGYTF
TRBV5-4,-,-,16,TRBJ2-3,TGTGCCAGCAGCTTGGGACTAGTGGGGGGAACAGATACGCAGTATTTT,CASSLGLVGGTDTQYF
TRBV7-2,-,-,15,TRBJ1-2,TGTGCCAGCAGCTCCTATTTAGAAGCCAACTATGGCTACACCTTC,CASSSYLEANYGYTF
TRBV27,once,TRBD1,15,TRBJ1-5,TGTGCCAGCAGTTACTCAGGACAGGACAATCAGCCCCAGCATTTT,CASSYSGQDNQPQHF
TRBV27,-,-,14,TRBJ1-1,TGTGCCAGCAGGTTGACAGTTAGGAACACTGAAGCTTTCTTT,CASRLTVRNTEAFF
TRBV4-1,once,-,14,TRBJ1-1,TGCGCCAGCAGCCAAGATTTAAGGGGATGGGGAGCTTTCTTT,CASSQDLRGWGAFF
TRBV6-6,-,-,16,TRBJ2-7,TGTGCCAGCGATTCCGACCGGGACACCCGTCCCTACGAGCAGTACTTC,CASDSDRDTRPYEQYF
TRBV2,-,-,11,TRBJ1-4,TGTGCCAGCAGTATCCTAGGCGAACTGTTTTTT,CASSILGELFF
TRBV28,-,-,14,TRBJ1-2,TGTGCCAGCAGTCCGAGCCGGGTAGTCTATGGCTACACCTTC,CASSPSRVVYGYTF
TRBV9,-,TRBD1,14,TRBJ2-7,TGTGCCAGCAGCGTAGGGGGACAGGCCTACGAGCAGTACTTC,CASSVGGQAYEQYF
TRBV19,few,-,11,TRBJ1-1,TGTGCCAGTACGACGGGGACTGAAGCTTTCTTT,CASTTGTEAFF
TRBV2,once,TRBD2,14,TRBJ2-3,TGTGCCACCACCGGGACTAGCGGCACAGATACGCAGTATTTT,CATTGTSGTDTQYF
TRBV7-2,-,TRBD2,16,TRBJ2-3,TGTGCCAGCAGTCCAAGACTAGCCGGGGGTGGAGATACGCAGTATTTT,CASSPRLAGGGDTQYF
TRBV5-6,once,-,14,TRBJ2-7,TGTGCCAGCAGCGGTAAAGGGGACACCTACGAGCAGTACTTC,CASSGKGDTYEQYF
TRBV7-2,-,-,13,TRBJ2-7,TGTGCCAGCAGCTCCCGAACTAGTTTCGAGCAGTACTTC,CASSSRTSFEQYF
TRBV7-2,-,TRBD2,17,TRBJ2-7,TGTGCCAGCAGCTTAGAACGGGCTAGCGGGAGGGCCCGAGAGCAGTACTTC,CASSLERASGRAREQYF
TRBV2,-,TRBD1,15,TRBJ2-5,TGTGCCAGCAGCTCCCGAGACAGGGGGGCAGAGACCCAGTACTTC,CASSSRDRGAETQYF
TRBV5-1,once,TRBD1,15,TRBJ1-2,TGCGCCAGCAGCTTCAAAGGACAGGGGAGCTATGGCTACACCTTC,CASSFKGQGSYGYTF
TRBV6-1,once,-,13,TRBJ1-2,TGTGCCAGCCGAGTCGGGGGGAACTATGGCTACACCTTC,CASRVGGNYGYTF
TRBV27,-,-,12,TRBJ2-1,TGTGCCAGCAGTTTATCCCTAAATGAGCAGTTCTTC,CASSLSLNEQFF
TRBV29-1,-,-,14,TRBJ2-7,TGCAGCGTTGGTGGGACCAGGGGGGTCTACGAGCAGTACTTC,CSVGGTRGVYEQYF
TRBV5-5,-,TRBD2,17,TRBJ2-2,TGTGCCAGCAGTCCCCGGGCACTAGCGGGGAACACCGGGGAGCTGTTTTTT,CASSPRALAGNTGELFF
TRBV7-8,-,TRBD2,17,TRBJ2-5,TGTGCCAGCAGCAGAGCGGGACTAGCGGGAGCGGGAGAGACCCAGTACTTC,CASSRAGLAGAGETQYF
TRBV5-1,-,-,12,TRBJ1-1,TGCGCCAGCAGCTCGAGTACAGGTGAAGCTTTCTTT,CASSSSTGEAFF
TRBV29-1,-,-,13,TRBJ2-1,TGCAGCGTTGCCAGGGCATCCTACAATGAGCAGTTCTTC,CSVARASYNEQFF
TRBV2,-,TRBD2,14,TRBJ2-5,TGTGCCAGCAGCCAGACTAGCGGGAAAGAGACCCAGTACTTC,CASSQTSGKETQYF
TRBV5-4,-,TRBD2,17,TRBJ2-1,TGTGCCAGCAGCTTGCCGCCAGGGACTAGCGGGAAATATGAGCAGTTCTTC,CASSLPPGTSGKYEQFF
TRBV5-5,-,-,17,TRBJ1-2,TGTGCCAGCAGCTTCCCGGCTTTGGTCAGGGAAAGGTATGGCTACACCTTC,CASSFPALVRERYGYTF
TRBV18,-,TRBD1,13,TRBJ1-4,TGTGCCAGCTCACCGGACAGGGGGGAAAAACTGTTTTTT,CASSPDRGEKLFF
TRBV28,-,TRBD1,17,TRBJ2-3,TGTGCCAGCAGTGGGGCTACCGGGACAGGGGTATCAGATACGCAGTATTTT,CASSGATGTGVSDTQYF
TRBV27,-,TRBD1,16,TRBJ2-5,TGTGCCAGCAGTTTATACGGGACAGGGGACCCGAAGACCCAGTACTTC,CASSLYGTGDPKTQYF
TRBV6-5,-,TRBD1,15,TRBJ1-2,TGTGCCAGCAGTTACGAACCGGGACAGCCGTATGGCTACACCTTC,CASSYEPGQPYGYTF
TRBV27,-,TRBD1,15,TRBJ1-2,TGTGCCAGCAGTTGGGCGGGGACAGGGAACTATGGCTACACCTTC,CASSWAGTGNYGYTF
TRBV27,once,TRBD1,15,TRBJ1-6,TGTGCCAGCTCCCTAGGGGACAGCTTTAATTCACCCCTCCACTTT,CASSLGDSFNSPLHF
TRBV6-6,-,TRBD1,15,TRBJ2-1,TGTGCCAGCAGTTCGGACAGGGTGGCCTACAATGAGCAGTTCTTC,CASSSDRVAYNEQFF
TRBV30,-,-,14,TRBJ1-1,TGTGCCTGGAGTGCCCCCCAGGGCAGAACTGAAGCTTTCTTT,CAWSAPQGRTEAFF
TRBV6-6,-,-,13,TRBJ1-1,TGTGCCAGCAGACCCCAGGGAAACACTGAAGCTTTCTTT,CASRPQGNTEAFF
TRBV4-3,-,TRBD1,16,TRBJ1-2,TGCGCCAGCAGCCGGGACAGGGGACCTGGGGGCTATGGCTACACCTTC,CASSRDRGPGGYGYTF
TRBV29-1,few,-,13,TRBJ1-1,TGCAGCGTTCAACCAAGGGGGAAGACTGAAGCTTTCTTT,CSVQPRGKTEAFF